This T cell receptor (beta chain) was sequenced in a study of T and B cells in COVID-19 patients. As for the study in general: Most recovered patients had mild to moderate COVID-19 treated as outpatients.

TRB was amplified from around 230-520 ng of blood genomic DNA. Between the trimmed V and J ends, which lost 6 bases and 0 bases, there was a span of 12 bases. Germline assignment: CDR1 LNHDA and CDR2 SQIVND (reference sequence). The CDR3 runs 15 residues. TRB rearrangements were amplified by multiplex PCR with BIOMED2 TRB-A/B primers. Via MiXCR, TCRdb re-called the multiplex PCR reads, giving one row per CDR3 protein. This sample has about 8,000 distinct CDR3 sequences, with approximately 26% found just once. Only a few counts were recorded for this clonotype. The TCR comes from a human donor with active COVID-19. The sequencing sample was made of blood. The V gene is TRBV19, the J gene TRBJ2-4, with D possibly TRBD2 on 6 matching bases. The CDR3 region has the DNA TGTGCCAGTAGACGGACGGGACTAGCCAAAAACATTCAGTACTTC. Translated: CASRRTGLAKNIQYF. Filled out from reference TRBV19 and TRBJ2-4, the complete variable domain reads DGGITQSPKYLFRKEGQNVTLSCEQNLNHDAMYWYRQDPGQGLRLIYYSQIVNDFQKGDIAEGYSVSREKKESFPLTVTSAQKNPTAFYLCASRRTGLAKNIQYFGAGTRLSVL.